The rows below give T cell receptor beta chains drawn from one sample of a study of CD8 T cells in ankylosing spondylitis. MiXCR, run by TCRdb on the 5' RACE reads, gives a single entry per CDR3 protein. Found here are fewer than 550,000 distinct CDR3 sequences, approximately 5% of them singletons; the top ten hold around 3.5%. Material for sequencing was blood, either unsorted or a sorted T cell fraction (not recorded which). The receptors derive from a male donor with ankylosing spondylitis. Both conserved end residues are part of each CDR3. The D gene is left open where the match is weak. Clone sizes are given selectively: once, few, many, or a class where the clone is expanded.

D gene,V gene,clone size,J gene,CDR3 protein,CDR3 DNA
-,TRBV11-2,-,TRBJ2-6,CASSLIGLGAAGANVLTF,TGTGCCAGCAGCTTAATAGGTTTAGGGGCTGCTGGGGCCAACGTCCTGACTTTC
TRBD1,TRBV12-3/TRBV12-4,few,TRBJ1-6,CASSSRGYGSPLHF,TGTGCCAGCAGTTCCAGGGGGTACGGTTCACCCCTCCACTTT
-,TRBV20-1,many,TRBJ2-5,CSARWPGETQYF,TGCAGTGCTAGATGGCCGGGGGAGACCCAGTACTTC
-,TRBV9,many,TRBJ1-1,CASSPRTVNTEAFF,TGTGCCAGCAGCCCCCGGACAGTGAACACTGAAGCTTTCTTT
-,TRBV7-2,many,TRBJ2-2,CASSRLSNTGELFF,TGTGCCAGCAGCCGGCTATCGAACACCGGGGAGCTGTTTTTT
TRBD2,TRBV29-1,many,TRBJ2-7,CSAYSGTSYEQYF,TGCAGCGCTTATAGCGGGACTTCCTACGAGCAGTACTTC
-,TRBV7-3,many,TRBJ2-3,CASRSSNRDTLTNTQYF,TGTGCCAGCAGGTCCTCAAACCGGGACACACTCACAAATACGCAGTATTTT
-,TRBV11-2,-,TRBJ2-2,CASSLVLGLANGELFF,TGTGCCAGCAGCTTAGTCCTGGGGCTAGCGAACGGGGAGCTGTTTTTT
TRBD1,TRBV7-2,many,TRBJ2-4,CASSLGQGAFGIQYF,TGTGCCAGCAGCTTAGGGCAGGGGGCGTTCGGCATTCAGTACTTC
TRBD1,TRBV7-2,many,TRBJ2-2,CASSLRTGAHGELFF,TGTGCCAGCAGCCTCCGGACAGGGGCTCACGGGGAGCTGTTTTTT
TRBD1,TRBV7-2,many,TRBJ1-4,CASSPIRDSTEKLFF,TGTGCCAGCAGCCCCATCCGGGACAGCACGGAAAAACTGTTTTTT
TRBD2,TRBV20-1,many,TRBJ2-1,CSARPLGLAGPYNEQFF,TGCAGTGCTAGACCCCTGGGACTAGCGGGTCCCTACAATGAGCAGTTCTTC
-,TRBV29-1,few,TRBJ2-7,CSVTGFYEQYF,TGCAGCGTGACAGGATTCTACGAGCAGTACTTC
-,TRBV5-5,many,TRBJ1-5,CASSFVGGNQPQHF,TGTGCCAGCAGCTTTGTGGGTGGGAATCAGCCCCAGCATTTT
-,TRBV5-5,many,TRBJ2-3,CASSLRIITDTQYF,TGTGCCAGCAGCTTGCGAATTATCACAGATACGCAGTATTTT
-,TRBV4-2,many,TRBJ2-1,CASSQPRGRLEQFF,TGTGCCAGCAGCCAACCAAGGGGGAGGCTAGAGCAGTTCTTC
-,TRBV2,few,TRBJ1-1,CASEPRTVNTEAFF,TGTGCCAGTGAACCTAGGACGGTGAACACTGAAGCTTTCTTT
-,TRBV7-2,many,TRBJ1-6,CASSLGRPLHF,TGTGCCAGCAGCTTAGGTCGTCCCCTCCACTTT
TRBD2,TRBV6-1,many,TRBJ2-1,CASSGLAGGLREQFF,TGTGCCAGCAGCGGACTAGCGGGAGGTCTTCGCGAGCAGTTCTTC
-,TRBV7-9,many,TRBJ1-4,CASSYTTVQEKLFF,TGTGCCAGCAGCTACACGACAGTTCAGGAGAAACTGTTTTTT
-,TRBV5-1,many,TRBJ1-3,CASSLTRTEDTIYF,TGCGCCAGCAGCCTAACCCGGACGGAGGACACCATATATTTT
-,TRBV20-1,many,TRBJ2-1,CSAKGYNEQFF,TGCAGCGCAAAGGGGTACAATGAGCAGTTCTTC
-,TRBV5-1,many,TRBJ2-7,CASSLTGYSYEQYF,TGCGCCAGCAGCTTGACCGGCTACTCCTACGAGCAGTACTTC
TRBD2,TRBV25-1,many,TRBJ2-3,CASSEARLAGADTQYF,TGTGCCAGCAGTGAAGCCCGACTAGCGGGTGCAGATACGCAGTATTTT
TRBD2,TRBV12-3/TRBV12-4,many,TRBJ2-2,CASSASGNTGELFF,TGTGCCAGCAGTGCTAGCGGGAACACCGGGGAGCTGTTTTTT
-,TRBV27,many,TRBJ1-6,CASSSRTVDSPLHF,TGTGCCAGCAGTTCCCGGACAGTGGATTCACCCCTCCACTTT
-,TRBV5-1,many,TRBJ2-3,CASSSGIQGTDTQYF,TGCGCCAGCAGCTCGGGTATCCAGGGGACAGATACGCAGTATTTT
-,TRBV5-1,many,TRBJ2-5,CASSIFYPGQGSQETQYF,TGCGCCAGCAGCATATTCTACCCAGGGCAGGGGAGCCAAGAGACCCAGTACTTC
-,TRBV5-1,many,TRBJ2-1,CASSLVATGSGYNEQFF,TGCGCCAGCAGCTTGGTAGCTACAGGGTCAGGCTACAATGAGCAGTTCTTC
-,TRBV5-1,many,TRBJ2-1,CASSLAGPNEQFF,TGCGCCAGCAGCTTGGCAGGGCCCAATGAGCAGTTCTTC
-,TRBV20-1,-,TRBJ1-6,CCASWDARGNSPLHF,TGCTGTGCTAGCTGGGACGCGAGGGGAAATTCACCCCTCCACTTT
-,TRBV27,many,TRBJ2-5,CASSLMASTVQETQYF,TGTGCCAGCAGTTTGATGGCTTCCACAGTTCAAGAGACCCAGTACTTC
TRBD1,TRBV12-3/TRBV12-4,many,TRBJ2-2,CASSRQGAVNTGELFF,TGTGCCAGCAGTCGACAGGGGGCCGTGAACACCGGGGAGCTGTTTTTT
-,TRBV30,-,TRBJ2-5,CAWSRGELETQYF,TGTGCCTGGAGTAGGGGGGAGTTGGAGACCCAGTACTTC
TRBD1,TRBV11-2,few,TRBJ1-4,CASRLSPGGTNEKLFF,TGTGCCAGCAGACTATCCCCAGGGGGAACTAATGAAAAACTGTTTTTT
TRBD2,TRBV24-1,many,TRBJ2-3,CATSALGLAGGLDTQYF,TGTGCCACCAGTGCTCTTGGACTAGCGGGAGGTCTAGATACGCAGTATTTT
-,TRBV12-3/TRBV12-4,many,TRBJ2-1,CASTLDRGGSYNEQFF,TGTGCCAGCACCTTAGATCGGGGAGGATCCTACAATGAGCAGTTCTTC
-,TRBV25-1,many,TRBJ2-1,CASSQEPNEQFF,TGTGCCAGCAGTCAGGAACCGAATGAGCAGTTCTTC
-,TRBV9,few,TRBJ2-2,CASSPSPVNTGELFF,TGTGCCAGCAGCCCCTCCCCCGTGAACACCGGGGAGCTGTTTTTT
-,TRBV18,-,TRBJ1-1,CASSPRQANTEAFF,TGTGCCAGCTCACCACGACAGGCGAACACTGAAGCTTTCTTT
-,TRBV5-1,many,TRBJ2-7,CASSSRTSKDEQYF,TGCGCCAGCAGCTCACGGACAAGCAAGGACGAGCAGTACTTC
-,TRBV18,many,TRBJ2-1,CASSKGVGTFSYNEQFF,TGTGCCAGCTCCAAGGGAGTCGGGACTTTTTCCTACAATGAGCAGTTCTTC
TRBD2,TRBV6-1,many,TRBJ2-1,CASGPRGLFYNEQFF,TGTGCCAGCGGCCCTCGGGGACTATTCTACAATGAGCAGTTCTTC
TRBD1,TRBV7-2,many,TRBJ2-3,CASSRGTGWGTDTQYF,TGTGCCAGCAGCAGAGGGACAGGGTGGGGGACAGATACGCAGTATTTT
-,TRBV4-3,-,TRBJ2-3,CASSQDPSPDTQYF,TGCGCCAGCAGCCAGGACCCATCCCCAGATACGCAGTATTTT
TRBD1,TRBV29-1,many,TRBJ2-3,CSVTGTKGTGTDTQYF,TGCAGCGTCACCGGAACCAAAGGGACAGGCACAGATACGCAGTATTTT
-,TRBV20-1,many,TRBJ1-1,CSASNSATQNTEAFF,TGCAGTGCTAGTAATAGCGCCACCCAGAACACTGAAGCTTTCTTT
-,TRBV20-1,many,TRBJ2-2,CSAEPATGELFF,TGCAGTGCCGAGCCGGCCACCGGGGAGCTGTTTTTT
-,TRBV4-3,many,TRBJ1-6,CASSQDSNRYSPLHF,TGCGCCAGCAGCCAAGATTCTAACCGGTATTCACCCCTCCACTTT
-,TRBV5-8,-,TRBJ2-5,CAMSPGVRVGPETQYF,TGTGCCATGAGCCCTGGGGTCAGGGTCGGTCCAGAGACCCAGTACTTC
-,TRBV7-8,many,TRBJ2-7,CASSFLAETGYEQYF,TGTGCCAGCAGCTTCTTGGCGGAAACGGGCTACGAGCAGTACTTC
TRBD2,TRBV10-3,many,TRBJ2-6,CASERGPGANVLTF,TGTGCCAGCGAGCGGGGGCCTGGGGCCAACGTCCTGACTTTC
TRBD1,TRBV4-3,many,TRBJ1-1,CASSRVWGQENTEAFF,TGCGCCAGCAGCCGAGTCTGGGGACAGGAGAACACTGAAGCTTTCTTT
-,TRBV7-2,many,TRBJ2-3,CASSTGEVGTQYF,TGTGCCAGCAGCACGGGAGAGGTCGGTACGCAGTATTTT
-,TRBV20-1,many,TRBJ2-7,CSAVTGRLGSYEQYF,TGCAGTGCTGTCACAGGGAGGTTGGGCTCCTACGAGCAGTACTTC
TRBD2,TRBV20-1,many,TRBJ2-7,CSARDSTSAYEQYF,TGCAGTGCTAGAGACTCGACTAGCGCCTACGAGCAGTACTTC
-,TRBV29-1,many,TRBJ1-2,CSVIPRQERLWGYTF,TGCAGCGTAATTCCCCGGCAGGAACGACTATGGGGCTACACCTTC
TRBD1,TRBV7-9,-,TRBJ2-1,CAGRQGAWNEQFF,TGTGCCGGTAGACAGGGGGCTTGGAATGAGCAGTTCTTC